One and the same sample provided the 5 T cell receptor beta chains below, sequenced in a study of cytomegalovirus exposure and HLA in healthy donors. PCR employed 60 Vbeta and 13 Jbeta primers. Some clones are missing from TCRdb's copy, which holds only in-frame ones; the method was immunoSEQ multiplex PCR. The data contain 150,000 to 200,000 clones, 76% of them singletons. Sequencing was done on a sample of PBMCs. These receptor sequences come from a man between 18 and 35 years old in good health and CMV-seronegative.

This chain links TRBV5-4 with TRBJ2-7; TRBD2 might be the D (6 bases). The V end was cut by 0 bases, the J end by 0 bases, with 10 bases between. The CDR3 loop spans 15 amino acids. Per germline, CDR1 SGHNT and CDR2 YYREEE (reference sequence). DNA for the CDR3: TGTGCCAGCAGCTTGGAAGCGGGCCCCTCCTACGAGCAGTACTTC. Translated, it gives CASSLEAGPSYEQYF.

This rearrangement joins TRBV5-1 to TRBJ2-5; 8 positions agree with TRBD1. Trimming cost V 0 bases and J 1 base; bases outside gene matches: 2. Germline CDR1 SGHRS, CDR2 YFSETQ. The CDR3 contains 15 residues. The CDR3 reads CASSLGGTGQETQYF. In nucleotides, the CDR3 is TGCGCCAGCAGCTTGGGAGGGACAGGCCAAGAGACCCAGTACTTC.

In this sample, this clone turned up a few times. CDR3 nucleotide sequence: TGTGCCAGCAGCGCCGGGACAGGCCAAGAGACCCAGTACTTC. The encoded protein is CASSAGTGQETQYF. This rearrangement joins TRBV9 to TRBJ2-5; TRBD1 matches 8 bases. V shed 3 bases, J shed 1 base, and the junction held 2 bases outside the gene matches. Germline V gives CDR1 SGDLS, CDR2 YYNGEE. The CDR3 consists of 14 residues.

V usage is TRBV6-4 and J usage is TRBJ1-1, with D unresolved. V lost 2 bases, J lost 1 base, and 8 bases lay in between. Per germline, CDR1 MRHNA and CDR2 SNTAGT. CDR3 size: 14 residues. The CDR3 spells CASSDEPGNTEAFF. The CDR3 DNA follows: TGTGCCAGCAGTGACGAGCCGGGGAACACTGAAGCTTTCTTT.

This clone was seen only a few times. The CDR3 region is CASSSGQGLYEKLFF. For the CDR3, the DNA is TGTGCCAGCTCATCCGGACAGGGGCTATATGAAAAACTGTTTTTT. The chain is built from TRBV18 and TRBJ1-4, with 9 bases that match TRBD1. The germline CDR1 and CDR2 sequences are KGHSH and LQKENI. The CDR3 sequence is 15 residues long. Trimming at V came to 5 bases and at J to 6 bases, leaving 7 bases not matched to a gene.